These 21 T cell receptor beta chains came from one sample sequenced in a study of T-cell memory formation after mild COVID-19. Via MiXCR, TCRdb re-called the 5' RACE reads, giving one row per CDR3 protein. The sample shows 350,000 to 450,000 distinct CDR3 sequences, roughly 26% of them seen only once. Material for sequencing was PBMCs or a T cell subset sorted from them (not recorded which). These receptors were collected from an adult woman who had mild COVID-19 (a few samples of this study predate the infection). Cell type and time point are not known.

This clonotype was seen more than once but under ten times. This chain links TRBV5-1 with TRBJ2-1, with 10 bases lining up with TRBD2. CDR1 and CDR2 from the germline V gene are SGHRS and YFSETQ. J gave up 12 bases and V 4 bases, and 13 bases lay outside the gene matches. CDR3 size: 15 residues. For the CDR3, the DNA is TGCGCCAGCAGCCCCGGAGCGGGAGGGCCTAGAGGGCAGTTCTTC. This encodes CASSPGAGGPRGQFF.

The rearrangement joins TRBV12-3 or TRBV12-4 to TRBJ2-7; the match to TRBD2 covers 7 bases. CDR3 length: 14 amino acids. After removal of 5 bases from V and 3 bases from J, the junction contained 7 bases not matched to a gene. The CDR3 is CASSKAGFDYEQYF. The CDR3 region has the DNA TGTGCCAGCAGTAAAGCGGGATTCGACTACGAGCAGTACTTC.

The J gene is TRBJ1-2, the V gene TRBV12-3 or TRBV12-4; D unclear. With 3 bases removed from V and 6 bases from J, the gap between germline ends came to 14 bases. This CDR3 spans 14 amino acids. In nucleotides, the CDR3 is TGTGCCAGCAGTTTGGCCGAACAGATGGATGGCTACACCTTC. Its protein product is CASSLAEQMDGYTF.

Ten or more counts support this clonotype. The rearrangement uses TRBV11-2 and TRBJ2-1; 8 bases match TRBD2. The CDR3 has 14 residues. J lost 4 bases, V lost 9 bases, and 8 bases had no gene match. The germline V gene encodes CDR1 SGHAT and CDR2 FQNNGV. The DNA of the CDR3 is TGTGCCAGTGCCGGGGGGGCCTCTTACAATGAGCAGTTCTTC. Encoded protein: CASAGGASYNEQFF.

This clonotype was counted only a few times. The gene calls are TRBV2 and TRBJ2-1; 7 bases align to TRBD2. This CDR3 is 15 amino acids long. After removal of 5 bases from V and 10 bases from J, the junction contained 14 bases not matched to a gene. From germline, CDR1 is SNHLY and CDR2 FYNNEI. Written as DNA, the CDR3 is TGTGCCAGCAGTCCCAGACCTAGCGGCAGTGGGGAGCAGTTCTTC. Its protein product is CASSPRPSGSGEQFF. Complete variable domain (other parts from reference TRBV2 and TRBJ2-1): EPEVTQTPSHQVTQMGQEVILRCVPISNHLYFYWYRQILGQKVEFLVSFYNNEISEKSEIFDDQFSVERPDGSNFTLKIRSTKLEDSAMYFCASSPRPSGSGEQFFGPGTRLTVL.

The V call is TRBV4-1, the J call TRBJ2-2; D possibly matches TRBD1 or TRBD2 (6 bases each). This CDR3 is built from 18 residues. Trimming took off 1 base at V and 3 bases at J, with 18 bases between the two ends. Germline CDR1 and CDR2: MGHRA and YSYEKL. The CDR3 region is CASSQAGVRQAYTGELFF. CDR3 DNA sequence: TGCGCCAGCAGCCAAGCGGGGGTTCGACAGGCGTACACCGGGGAGCTGTTTTTT.

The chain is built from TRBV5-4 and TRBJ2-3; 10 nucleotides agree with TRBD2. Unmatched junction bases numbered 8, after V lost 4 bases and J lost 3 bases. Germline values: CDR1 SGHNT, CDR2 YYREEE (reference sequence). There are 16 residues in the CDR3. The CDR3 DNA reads TGTGCCAGCAGCACGAAACTAGCGGGAAGAACAGATACGCAGTATTTT. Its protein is CASSTKLAGRTDTQYF.

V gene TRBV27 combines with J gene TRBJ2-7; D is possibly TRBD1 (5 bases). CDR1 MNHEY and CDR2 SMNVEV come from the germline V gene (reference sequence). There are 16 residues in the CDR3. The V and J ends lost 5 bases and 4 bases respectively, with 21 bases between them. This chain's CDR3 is CASSLSKGPWVYEQYF. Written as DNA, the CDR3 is TGTGCCAGCAGTCTTTCGAAGGGGCCTTGGGTTTACGAGCAGTACTTC.

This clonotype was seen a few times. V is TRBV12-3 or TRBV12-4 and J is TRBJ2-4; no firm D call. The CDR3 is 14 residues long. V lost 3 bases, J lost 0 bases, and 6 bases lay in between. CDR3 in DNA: TGTGCCAGCAGTTTCGCAATAGCCAAAAACATTCAGTACTTC. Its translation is CASSFAIAKNIQYF.

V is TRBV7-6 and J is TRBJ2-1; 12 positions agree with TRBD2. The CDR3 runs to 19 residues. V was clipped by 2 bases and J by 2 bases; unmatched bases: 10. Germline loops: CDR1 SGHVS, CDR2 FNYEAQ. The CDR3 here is CASSLPASGGAGAYNEQFF. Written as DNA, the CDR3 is TGTGCCAGCAGCTTACCGGCTAGCGGGGGGGCCGGAGCCTACAATGAGCAGTTCTTC.

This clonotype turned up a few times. The CDR3 DNA is TGTGCCAGTAGACAGGGAACCTACGAGCAGTACTTC. Translated: CASRQGTYEQYF. The chain combines TRBV25-1 with TRBJ2-7; TRBD1 agrees at 7 bases. Germline values: CDR1 MGHDK, CDR2 SYGVNS. There are 12 residues in the CDR3. V lost 9 bases, J lost 2 bases, and 4 bases stayed unmatched.

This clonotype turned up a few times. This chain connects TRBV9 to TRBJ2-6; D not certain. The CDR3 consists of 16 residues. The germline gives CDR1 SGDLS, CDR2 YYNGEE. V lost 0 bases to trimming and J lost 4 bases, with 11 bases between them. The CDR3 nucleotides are TGTGCCAGCAGCGTAGAAGTATCGAGGGGGGCCAACGTCCTGACTTTC. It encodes CASSVEVSRGANVLTF.

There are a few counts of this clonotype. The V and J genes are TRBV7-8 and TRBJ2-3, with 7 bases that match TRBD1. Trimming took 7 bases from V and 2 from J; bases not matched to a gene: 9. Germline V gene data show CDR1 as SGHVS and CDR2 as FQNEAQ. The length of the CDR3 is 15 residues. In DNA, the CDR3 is TGTGCCAGCACCGACCGGGACAGCGTCACAGATACGCAGTATTTT. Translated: CASTDRDSVTDTQYF.

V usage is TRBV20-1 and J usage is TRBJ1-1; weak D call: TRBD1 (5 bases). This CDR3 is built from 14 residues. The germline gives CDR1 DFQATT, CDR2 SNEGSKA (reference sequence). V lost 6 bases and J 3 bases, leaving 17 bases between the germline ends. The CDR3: CSAKNRNGDTEAFF. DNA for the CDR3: TGCAGTGCGAAAAACAGGAACGGGGACACTGAAGCTTTCTTT.

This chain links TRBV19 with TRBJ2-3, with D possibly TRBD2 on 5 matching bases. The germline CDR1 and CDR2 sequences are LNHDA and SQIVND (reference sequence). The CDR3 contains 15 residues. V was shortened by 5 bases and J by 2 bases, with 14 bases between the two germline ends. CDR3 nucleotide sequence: TGTGCCAGTAGTCGGGGATCTAGTACCACAGATACGCAGTATTTT. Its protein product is CASSRGSSTTDTQYF.

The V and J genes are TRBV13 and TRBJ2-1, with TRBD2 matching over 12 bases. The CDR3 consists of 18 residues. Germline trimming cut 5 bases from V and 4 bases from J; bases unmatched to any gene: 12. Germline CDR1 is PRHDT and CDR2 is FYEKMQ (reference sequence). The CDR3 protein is CASSEGLAGKELYNEQFF. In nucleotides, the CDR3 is TGTGCCAGCAGCGAGGGACTAGCGGGCAAAGAATTATACAATGAGCAGTTCTTC.

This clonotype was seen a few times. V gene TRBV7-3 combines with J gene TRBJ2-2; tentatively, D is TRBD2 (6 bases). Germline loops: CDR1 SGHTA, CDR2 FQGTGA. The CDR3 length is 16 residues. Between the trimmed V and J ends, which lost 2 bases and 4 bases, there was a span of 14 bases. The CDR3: CASSLGPGGSTGELFF. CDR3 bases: TGTGCCAGCAGCTTAGGGCCCGGGGGAAGCACCGGGGAGCTGTTTTTT. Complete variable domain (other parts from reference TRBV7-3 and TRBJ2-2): GAGVSQTPSNKVTEKGKYVELRCDPISGHTALYWYRQSLGQGPEFLIYFQGTGAADDSGLPNDRFFAVRPEGSVSTLKIQRTERGDSAVYLCASSLGPGGSTGELFFGEGSRLTVL.

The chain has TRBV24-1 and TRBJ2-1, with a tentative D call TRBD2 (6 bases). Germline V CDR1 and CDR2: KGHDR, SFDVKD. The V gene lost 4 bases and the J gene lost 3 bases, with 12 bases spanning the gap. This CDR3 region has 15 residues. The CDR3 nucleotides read TGTGCCACCAGTGACCCCCGGGAGAACTACAATGAGCAGTTCTTC. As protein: CATSDPRENYNEQFF.

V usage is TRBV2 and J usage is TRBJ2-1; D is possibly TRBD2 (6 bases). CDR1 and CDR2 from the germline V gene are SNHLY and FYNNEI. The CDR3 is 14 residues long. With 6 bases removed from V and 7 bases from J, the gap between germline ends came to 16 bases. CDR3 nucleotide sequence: TGTGCCAGCAGCAAGCGGCCTGGGGGGAATGAGCAGTTCTTC. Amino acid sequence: CASSKRPGGNEQFF.

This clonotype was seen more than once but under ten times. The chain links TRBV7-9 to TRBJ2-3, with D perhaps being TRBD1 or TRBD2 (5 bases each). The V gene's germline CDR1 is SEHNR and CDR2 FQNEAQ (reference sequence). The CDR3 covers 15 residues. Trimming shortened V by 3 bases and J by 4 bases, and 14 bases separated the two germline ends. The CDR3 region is CASSFGTVPADTQYF. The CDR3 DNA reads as TGTGCCAGCAGCTTCGGGACGGTCCCCGCAGATACGCAGTATTTT.

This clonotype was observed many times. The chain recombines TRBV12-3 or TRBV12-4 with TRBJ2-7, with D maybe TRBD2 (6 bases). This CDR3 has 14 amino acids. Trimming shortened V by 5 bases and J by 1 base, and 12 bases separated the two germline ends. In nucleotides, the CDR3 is TGTGCCAGCAGTCCTTCGGCGGGATCCTACGAGCAGTACTTC. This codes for CASSPSAGSYEQYF.